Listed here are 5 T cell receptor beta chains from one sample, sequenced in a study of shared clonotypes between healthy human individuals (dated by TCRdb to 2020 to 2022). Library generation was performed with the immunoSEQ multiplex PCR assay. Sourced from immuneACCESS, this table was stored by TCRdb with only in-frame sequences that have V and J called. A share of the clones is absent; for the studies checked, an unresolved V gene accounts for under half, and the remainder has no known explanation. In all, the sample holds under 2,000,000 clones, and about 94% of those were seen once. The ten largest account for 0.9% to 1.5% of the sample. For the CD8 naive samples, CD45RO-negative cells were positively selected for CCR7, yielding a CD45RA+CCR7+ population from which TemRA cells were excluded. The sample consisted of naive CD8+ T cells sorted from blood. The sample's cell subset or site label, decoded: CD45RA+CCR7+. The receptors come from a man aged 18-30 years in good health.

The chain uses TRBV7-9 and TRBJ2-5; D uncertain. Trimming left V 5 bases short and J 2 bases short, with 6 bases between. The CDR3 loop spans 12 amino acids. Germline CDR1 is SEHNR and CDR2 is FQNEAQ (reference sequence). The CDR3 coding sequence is TGTGCCAGCAGCCGGAGACAAGAGACCCAGTACTTC. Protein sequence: CASSRRQETQYF.

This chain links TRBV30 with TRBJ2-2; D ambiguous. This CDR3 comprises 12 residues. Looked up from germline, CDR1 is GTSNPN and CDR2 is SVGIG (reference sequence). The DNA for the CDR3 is TGTGCTGGACCGGATAACACCGGGGAGCTGTTTTTT. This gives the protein CAGPDNTGELFF. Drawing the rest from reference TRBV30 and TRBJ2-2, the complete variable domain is SQTIHQWPATLVQPVGSPLSLECTVEGTSNPNLYWYRQAAGRGLQLLFYSVGIGQISSEVPQNLSASRPQDRQFILSSKKLLLSDSGFYLCAGPDNTGELFFGEGSRLTVL.

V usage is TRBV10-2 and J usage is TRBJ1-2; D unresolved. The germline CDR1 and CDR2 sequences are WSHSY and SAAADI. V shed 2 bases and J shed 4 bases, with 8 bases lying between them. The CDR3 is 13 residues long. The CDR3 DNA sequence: TGCGCCAGCAGTGAGGACCCGCCCTATGGCTACACCTTC. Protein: CASSEDPPYGYTF.

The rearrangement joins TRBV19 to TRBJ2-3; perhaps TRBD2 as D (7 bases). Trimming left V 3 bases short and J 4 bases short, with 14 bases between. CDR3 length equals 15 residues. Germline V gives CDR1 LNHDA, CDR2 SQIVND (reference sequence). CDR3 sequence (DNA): TGTGCCAGTAGTATTGAGGGGGGGGACGCAGATACGCAGTATTTT. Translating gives CASSIEGGDADTQYF.

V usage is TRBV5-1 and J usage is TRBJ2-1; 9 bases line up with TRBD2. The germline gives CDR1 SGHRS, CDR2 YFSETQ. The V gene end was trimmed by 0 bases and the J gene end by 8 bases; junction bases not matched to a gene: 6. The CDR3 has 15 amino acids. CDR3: CASSLAGGRADEQFF. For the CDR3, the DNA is TGCGCCAGCAGCTTGGCCGGCGGGAGGGCTGATGAGCAGTTCTTC.